Given below is one TCR beta chain in context. No antigen is known for it. The CDR3 totals 14 residues. Trimming shortened V by 5 bases and J by 2 bases, and 13 bases separated the two germline ends. Germline V lookup: CDR1 LNHNV, CDR2 YYDKDF (reference sequence). This entry belongs to a study of T cell responses to AZD1222 COVID-19 vaccine. TCRdb's table, derived via immunoSEQ multiplex PCR, lists solely in-frame clones and lacks some. The table records 250,000 or so clones, about 92% of them present only once. Findings of the study overall: The study found Spike-specific TCR breadth and depth rose after two AZD1222 doses. Reports indicate that nearly half of spike-specific TCRs are directed at unmutated variant regions. The sample set comprised mostly white British donors with more females, and clonal diversity was possibly underestimated. Repertoires were obtained solely post-peak T cell response.

The receptor's source is an adult in good health. The source material was peripheral blood, sampled on day 0 of AZD1222 vaccination. The chain recombines TRBV15 with TRBJ2-7; the D gene is possibly TRBD2 (5 bases). The CDR3: CATSATGMAYEQYF. CDR3 bases: TGTGCCACCAGCGCAACGGGAATGGCCTACGAGCAGTACTTC.